The T cell receptor beta chain under discussion was sequenced for a study of T cell responses to AZD1222 COVID-19 vaccine. With respect to this clone: What it recognizes is unknown.

CDR3 length: 17 amino acids. Unmatched junction bases numbered 13, after V lost 5 bases and J lost 4 bases. Germline values: CDR1 KGHSH, CDR2 LQKENI. Here immunoSEQ multiplex PCR was the method, and the copy in TCRdb shows in-frame clones only, minus some. The sample holds some 140,000 clones, approximately 89% seen once. Study-wide results and caveats: Donors, mostly white British, included more females; clonal diversity was possibly underestimated. Repertoire collection took place solely once the T cell response had peaked.

The chain employs TRBV18 and TRBJ2-2, with 7 bases aligning to TRBD1. The sequences come from peripheral blood, collected on day 0 of AZD1222 vaccination. This TCR was recovered from an adult in good health. The CDR3: CASSTLPGQKGTGELFF. The CDR3, as DNA: TGTGCCAGCTCAACCCTACCGGGACAGAAAGGCACCGGGGAGCTGTTTTTT.